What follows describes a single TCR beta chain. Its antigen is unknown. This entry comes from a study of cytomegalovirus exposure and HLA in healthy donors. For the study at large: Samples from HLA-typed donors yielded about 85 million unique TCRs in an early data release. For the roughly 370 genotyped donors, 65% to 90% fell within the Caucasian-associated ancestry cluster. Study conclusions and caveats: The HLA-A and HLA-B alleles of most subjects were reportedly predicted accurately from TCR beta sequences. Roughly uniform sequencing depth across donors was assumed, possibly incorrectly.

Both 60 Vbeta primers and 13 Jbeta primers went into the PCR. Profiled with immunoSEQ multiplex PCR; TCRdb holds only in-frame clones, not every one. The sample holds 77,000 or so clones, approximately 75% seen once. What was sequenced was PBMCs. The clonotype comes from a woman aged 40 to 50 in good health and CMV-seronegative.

The CDR3 here is CASTDTGELFF. CDR3 nucleotide sequence: TGTGCCAGCACGGACACCGGGGAGCTGTTTTTT. J is TRBJ2-2 and V is TRBV27; D uncertain. V was shortened by 7 bases and J by 3 bases, with 3 bases between the two germline ends. The CDR3 consists of 11 residues. Germline V gene data show CDR1 as MNHEY and CDR2 as SMNVEV (reference sequence).